The 14 T cell receptor beta chains in this list originate from one sample, sequenced in a study of blood T cell repertoires in COVID-19. Clones were read by immunoSEQ multiplex PCR, and TCRdb kept only the in-frame ones, dropping some. The sample consists of fewer than 350,000 clones, approximately 81% of them appearing once. Sequenced: PBMCs or T cells enriched from blood (not recorded which). These TCRs come from a woman in her 50s who had recovered from COVID-19.

V and J are TRBV6-5 and TRBJ1-2; 10 nucleotides line up with TRBD1. After removal of 6 bases from V and 2 bases from J, the junction contained 6 bases not matched to a gene. The length of the CDR3 is 15 residues. The germline CDR1 and CDR2 sequences are MNHEY and SVGAGI. The CDR3 DNA follows: TGTGCCAGCAGATACGGGACAGGGGCAAACTATGGCTACACCTTC. It encodes CASRYGTGANYGYTF.

The chain has TRBV30 and TRBJ2-7, with 7 bases fitting TRBD1. J was trimmed by 2 bases and V by 7 bases; bases with no gene match: 5. Germline assignment: CDR1 GTSNPN and CDR2 SVGIG (reference sequence). The CDR3 extends over 12 amino acids. CDR3 in DNA: TGTGCCTCGACAGGGACGCCCTACGAGCAGTACTTC. Amino acids: CASTGTPYEQYF.

V is TRBV7-8 and J is TRBJ1-5; possibly TRBD1 for D (5 bases). This CDR3 has 16 amino acids. The V gene's germline CDR1 is SGHVS and CDR2 FQNEAQ. Deletions cut 5 bases from V and 0 bases from J, with 14 bases between. The CDR3 sequence: CASSLLTARSNQPQHF. CDR3 nucleotide sequence: TGTGCCAGCAGCCTCCTGACAGCCCGTAGCAATCAGCCCCAGCATTTT.

V gene TRBV11-2 combines with J gene TRBJ2-5; perhaps TRBD2 as D (5 bases). This CDR3 comprises 13 residues. V gave up 7 bases and J gave up 10 bases, with 19 bases separating them. CDR1 is SGHAT and CDR2 is FQNNGV in the germline V gene. CDR3 nucleotide sequence: TGTGCCAGCACCCAGCGGCTCCAAGAGGTCCAGTACTTC. Translation: CASTQRLQEVQYF.

CDR3 sequence (DNA): TGTGCCAGCAGACTTGACACCTACAATGAGCAGTTCTTC. Translation: CASRLDTYNEQFF. The rearrangement uses TRBV7-3 and TRBJ2-1; D gene unclear. Germline assignment: CDR1 SGHTA and CDR2 FQGTGA. The CDR3 totals 13 residues. V was clipped by 6 bases and J by 2 bases, with 8 bases between them. The full variable domain, completed using reference TRBV7-3 and TRBJ2-1, is GAGVSQTPSNKVTEKGKYVELRCDPISGHTALYWYRQSLGQGPEFLIYFQGTGAADDSGLPNDRFFAVRPEGSVSTLKIQRTERGDSAVYLCASRLDTYNEQFFGPGTRLTVL.

The sample holds many counts of this clone. The genes are TRBV27 and TRBJ1-1; D is uncertain. Trimming took off 0 bases at V and 5 bases at J, with 10 bases between the two ends. This CDR3 has 14 residues. Germline V gives CDR1 MNHEY, CDR2 SMNVEV (reference sequence). In nucleotides, the CDR3 is TGTGCCAGCAGTTTATCCGAGTTGAGGACTGAAGCTTTCTTT. This encodes CASSLSELRTEAFF.

The CDR3 DNA follows: TGTGCCAGCAGCCAAGATCCGGAGGGATCGACTGTATACGAGCAGTACTTC. It is translated as CASSQDPEGSTVYEQYF. V usage is TRBV3-1 (or the pseudogene TRBV3-2) and J usage is TRBJ2-7; D is possibly TRBD2 (6 bases). Trimming cost V 0 bases and J 4 bases, with 19 bases left between them. CDR3 length equals 17 residues. Germline values: CDR1 LGHDT, CDR2 YNNKEL (reference sequence).

The CDR3, as DNA: TGTGCCAGCGGAGAATCGACAGGGGCGCAAAGCTATGGCTACACCTTC. This sequence encodes CASGESTGAQSYGYTF. The V call is TRBV9, the J call TRBJ1-2; 8 nucleotides match TRBD1. The V gene end was trimmed by 7 bases and the J gene end by 4 bases; junction bases not matched to a gene: 15. This CDR3 has 16 amino acids. Germline assignment: CDR1 SGDLS and CDR2 YYNGEE.

The chain couples TRBV4-1 to TRBJ1-2; 10 bases map to TRBD1. Germline assignment: CDR1 MGHRA and CDR2 YSYEKL. This CDR3 has 15 residues. Trimming cost V 1 base and J 5 bases; bases outside gene matches: 4. The CDR3 bases are TGCGCCAGCAGCCAAGCGACAGGGGGCGGGTATGGCTACACCTTC. Amino acids: CASSQATGGGYGYTF.

Only a few counts were recorded for this clone. This chain joins TRBV6-6 and TRBJ1-5, with a weak D call TRBD1 (6 bases). V lost 5 bases and J 3 bases, leaving 14 bases between the germline ends. The CDR3 extends over 15 amino acids. Per the germline V gene, CDR1 is MNHNY and CDR2 is SVGAGI (reference sequence). The DNA for the CDR3 is TGTGCCAGCAGTACACAGGGACCTAACAATCAGCCCCAGCATTTT. Encoded protein: CASSTQGPNNQPQHF.

The V and J genes are TRBV3-1 (or the pseudogene TRBV3-2) and TRBJ2-3; possibly TRBD2 for D (6 bases). The germline CDR1 and CDR2 sequences are LGHDT and YNNKEL (reference sequence). The germline V and J ends were trimmed by 1 base and 0 bases, with 17 bases remaining between them. The CDR3 totals 18 residues. CDR3 nucleotide sequence: TGTGCCAGCAGCCAAGGTCGGCATCGGGGACTTAGCACAGATACGCAGTATTTT. Translating gives CASSQGRHRGLSTDTQYF.

The chain links TRBV3-1 (or the pseudogene TRBV3-2) to TRBJ1-6; D is unclear. The V gene's germline CDR1 is LGHDT and CDR2 YNNKEL (reference sequence). The ends were cut back, 4 bases at V and 8 bases at J, with 12 bases in the middle. The CDR3 loop spans 14 amino acids. DNA of the CDR3: TGTGCCAGCAGCCGTGCCCTCGGAGATTCACCCCTCCACTTT. It encodes CASSRALGDSPLHF.

This clone occurred once. This sample includes further DNA sequences coding for the same CDR3. The chain employs TRBV18 and TRBJ2-3; D remains ambiguous. Trimming cost V 6 bases and J 1 base, with 8 bases left between them. The V gene's germline CDR1 is KGHSH and CDR2 LQKENI. CDR3 size: 13 residues. In DNA, the CDR3 is TGTGCCAGCTCTCCCCCAGGCACAGATACGCAGTATTTT. Translation: CASSPPGTDTQYF.

The chain combines TRBV4-3 with TRBJ1-4; TRBD1 is a possible D gene (6 bases). Germline V CDR1 and CDR2: LGHNA, YSLEER. Deletions cut 0 bases from V and 2 bases from J, with 10 bases between. The CDR3 has 16 residues. CDR3 in DNA: TGCGCCAGCAGCCAAGATTGGACAGCCACTAATGAAAAACTGTTTTTT. This encodes CASSQDWTATNEKLFF.